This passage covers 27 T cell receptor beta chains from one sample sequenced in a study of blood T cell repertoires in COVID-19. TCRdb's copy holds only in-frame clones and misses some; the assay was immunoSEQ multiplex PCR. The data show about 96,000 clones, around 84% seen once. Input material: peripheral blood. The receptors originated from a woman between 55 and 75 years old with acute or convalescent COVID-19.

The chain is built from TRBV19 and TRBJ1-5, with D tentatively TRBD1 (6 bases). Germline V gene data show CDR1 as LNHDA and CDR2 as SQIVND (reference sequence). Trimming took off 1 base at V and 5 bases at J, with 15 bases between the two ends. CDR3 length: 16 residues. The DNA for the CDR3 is TGTGCCAGTAGTATAGGACGCAGGGCAGGGGATCAGCCCCAGCATTTT. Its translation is CASSIGRRAGDQPQHF.

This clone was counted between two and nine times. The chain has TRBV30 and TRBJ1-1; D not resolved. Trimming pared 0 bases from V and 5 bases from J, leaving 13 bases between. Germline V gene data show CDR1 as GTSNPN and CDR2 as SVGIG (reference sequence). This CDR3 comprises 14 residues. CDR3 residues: CAWSVGTPRTEAFF. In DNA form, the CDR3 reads TGTGCCTGGAGTGTTGGTACCCCGAGGACTGAAGCTTTCTTT.

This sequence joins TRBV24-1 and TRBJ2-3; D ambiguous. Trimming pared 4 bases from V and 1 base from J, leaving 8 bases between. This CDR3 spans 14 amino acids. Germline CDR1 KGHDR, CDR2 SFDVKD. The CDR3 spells CATSDPIGTDTQYF. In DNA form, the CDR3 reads TGTGCCACCAGTGACCCTATAGGCACAGATACGCAGTATTTT.

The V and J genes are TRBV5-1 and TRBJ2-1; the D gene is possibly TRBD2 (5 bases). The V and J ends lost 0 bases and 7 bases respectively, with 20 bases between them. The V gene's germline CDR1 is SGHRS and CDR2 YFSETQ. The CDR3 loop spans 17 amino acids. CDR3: CASSLAPDPPGSNEQFF. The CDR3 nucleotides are TGCGCCAGCAGCTTGGCCCCGGACCCCCCGGGGTCAAATGAGCAGTTCTTC.

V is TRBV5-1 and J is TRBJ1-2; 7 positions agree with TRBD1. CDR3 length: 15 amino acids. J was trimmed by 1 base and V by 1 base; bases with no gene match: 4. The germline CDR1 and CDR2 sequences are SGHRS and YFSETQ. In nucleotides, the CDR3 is TGCGCCAGCAGCTTGAATTACAGGGGTAACTATGGCTACACCTTC. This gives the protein CASSLNYRGNYGYTF.

The CDR3: CASSRQGSSYEQYF. In nucleotides, the CDR3 is TGTGCCAGCAGCCGACAGGGGAGCTCCTACGAGCAGTACTTC. The rearrangement uses TRBV7-9 and TRBJ2-7, with TRBD1 matching over 8 bases. Trimming took 5 bases from V and 0 from J; bases not matched to a gene: 3. The CDR3 contains 14 residues. Germline values: CDR1 SEHNR, CDR2 FQNEAQ (reference sequence).

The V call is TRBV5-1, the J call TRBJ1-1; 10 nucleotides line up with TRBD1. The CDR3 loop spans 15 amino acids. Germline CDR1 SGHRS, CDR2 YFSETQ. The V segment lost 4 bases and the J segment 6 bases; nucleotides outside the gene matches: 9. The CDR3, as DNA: TGCGCCAGCAGCCAGAGACAGGGGGCAGGAGCTGAAGCTTTCTTT. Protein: CASSQRQGAGAEAFF.

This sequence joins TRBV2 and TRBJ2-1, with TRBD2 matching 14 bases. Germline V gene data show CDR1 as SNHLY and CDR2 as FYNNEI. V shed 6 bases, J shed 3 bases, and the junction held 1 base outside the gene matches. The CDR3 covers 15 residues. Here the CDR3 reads CASRTSGGGYNEQFF. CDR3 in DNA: TGTGCCAGCAGGACTAGCGGGGGGGGCTACAATGAGCAGTTCTTC. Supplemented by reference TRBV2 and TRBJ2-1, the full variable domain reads EPEVTQTPSHQVTQMGQEVILRCVPISNHLYFYWYRQILGQKVEFLVSFYNNEISEKSEIFDDQFSVERPDGSNFTLKIRSTKLEDSAMYFCASRTSGGGYNEQFFGPGTRLTVL.

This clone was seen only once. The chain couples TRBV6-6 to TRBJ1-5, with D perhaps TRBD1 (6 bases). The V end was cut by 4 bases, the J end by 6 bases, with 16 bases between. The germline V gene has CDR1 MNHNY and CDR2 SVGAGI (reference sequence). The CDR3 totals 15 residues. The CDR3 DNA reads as TGTGCCAGCAGTTCCAGTCCAGGGGCTGCTCAGCCCCAGCATTTT. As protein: CASSSSPGAAQPQHF.

CDR3 amino acids: CASSPGGDRPYGYTF. In nucleotides, the CDR3 is TGTGCCAGCAGCCCCGGGGGGGACAGACCTTATGGCTACACCTTC. J is TRBJ1-2 and V is TRBV7-9; 7 positions agree with TRBD1. Germline CDR1 SEHNR, CDR2 FQNEAQ (reference sequence). The J segment lost 5 bases and the V segment lost 5 bases, leaving 11 bases of the junction unmatched. CDR3 size: 15 residues.

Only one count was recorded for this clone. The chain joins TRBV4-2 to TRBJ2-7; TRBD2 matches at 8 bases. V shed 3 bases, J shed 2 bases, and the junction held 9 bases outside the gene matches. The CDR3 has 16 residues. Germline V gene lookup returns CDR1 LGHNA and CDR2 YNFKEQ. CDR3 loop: CASSHQKGLAPYEQYF. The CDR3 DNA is TGTGCCAGCAGCCACCAAAAAGGACTAGCTCCCTACGAGCAGTACTTC.

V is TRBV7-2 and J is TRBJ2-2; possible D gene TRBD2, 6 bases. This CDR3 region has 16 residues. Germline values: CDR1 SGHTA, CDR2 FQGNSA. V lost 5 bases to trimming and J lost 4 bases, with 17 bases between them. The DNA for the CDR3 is TGTGCCAGCAGCCCAACGGGACTCCGGACCACCGGGGAGCTGTTTTTT. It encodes CASSPTGLRTTGELFF.

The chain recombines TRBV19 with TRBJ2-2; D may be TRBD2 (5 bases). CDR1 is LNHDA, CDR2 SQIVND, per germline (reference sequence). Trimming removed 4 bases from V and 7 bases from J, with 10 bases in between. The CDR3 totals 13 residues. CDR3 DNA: TGTGCCAGTAGTACGAGGGCCGGCGGGGAGCTGTTTTTT. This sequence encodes CASSTRAGGELFF.

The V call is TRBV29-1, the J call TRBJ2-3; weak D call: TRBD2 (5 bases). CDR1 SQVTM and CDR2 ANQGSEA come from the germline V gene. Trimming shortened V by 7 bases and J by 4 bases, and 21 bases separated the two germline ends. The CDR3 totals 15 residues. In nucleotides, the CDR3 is TGCAGCGCTGGGGAGTGGGGAATGAGCGCAGATACGCAGTATTTT. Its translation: CSAGEWGMSADTQYF.

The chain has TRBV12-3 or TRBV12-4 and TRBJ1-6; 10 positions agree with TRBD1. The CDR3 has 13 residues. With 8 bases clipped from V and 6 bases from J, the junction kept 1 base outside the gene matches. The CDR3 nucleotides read TGTGCCAGCCGGGACAGGGGTAATTCACCCCTCCACTTT. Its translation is CASRDRGNSPLHF.

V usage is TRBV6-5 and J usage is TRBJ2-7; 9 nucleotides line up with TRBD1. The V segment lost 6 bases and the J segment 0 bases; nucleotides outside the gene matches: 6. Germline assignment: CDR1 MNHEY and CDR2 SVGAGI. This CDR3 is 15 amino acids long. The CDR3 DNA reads TGTGCCAGCAGGGGGACAGGGCCCAGCTCCTACGAGCAGTACTTC. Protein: CASRGTGPSSYEQYF.

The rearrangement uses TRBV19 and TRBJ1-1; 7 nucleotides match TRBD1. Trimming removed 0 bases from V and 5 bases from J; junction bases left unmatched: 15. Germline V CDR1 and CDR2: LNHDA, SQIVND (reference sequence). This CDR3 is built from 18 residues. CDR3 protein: CASSIDTPLRGGWTEAFF. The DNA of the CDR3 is TGTGCCAGTAGTATAGATACCCCGCTGAGAGGGGGCTGGACTGAAGCTTTCTTT.

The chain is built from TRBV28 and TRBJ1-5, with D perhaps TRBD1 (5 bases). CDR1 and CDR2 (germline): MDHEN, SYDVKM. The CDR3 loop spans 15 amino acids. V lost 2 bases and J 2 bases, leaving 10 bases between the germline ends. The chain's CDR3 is CASSLSRVGNQPQHF. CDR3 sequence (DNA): TGTGCCAGCAGTTTAAGCAGGGTTGGCAATCAGCCCCAGCATTTT.

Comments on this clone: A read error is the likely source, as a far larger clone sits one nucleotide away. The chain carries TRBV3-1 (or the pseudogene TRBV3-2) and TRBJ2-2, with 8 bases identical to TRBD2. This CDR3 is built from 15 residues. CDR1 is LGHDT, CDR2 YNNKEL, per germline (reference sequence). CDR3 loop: CARSLGGARVGELFF. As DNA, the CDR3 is TGTGCCCGCAGCCTCGGGGGGGCGCGGGTCGGGGAGCTGTTTTTT.

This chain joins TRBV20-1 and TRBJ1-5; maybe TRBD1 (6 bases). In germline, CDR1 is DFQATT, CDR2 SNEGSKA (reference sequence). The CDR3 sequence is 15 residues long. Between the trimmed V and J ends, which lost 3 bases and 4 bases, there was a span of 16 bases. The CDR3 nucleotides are TGCAGTGCTAGTAGGACCACAGGGAGTAATCAGCCCCAGCATTTT. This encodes CSASRTTGSNQPQHF.

The CDR3 DNA follows: TGTGCCAGCTCAGGGCGACAGGGGTGGACAGATACGCAGTATTTT. Protein: CASSGRQGWTDTQYF. The V and J genes are TRBV18 and TRBJ2-3, with 8 bases lining up with TRBD1. The length of the CDR3 is 15 residues. V lost 5 bases, J lost 3 bases, and 7 bases stayed unmatched. From germline, CDR1 is KGHSH and CDR2 LQKENI.

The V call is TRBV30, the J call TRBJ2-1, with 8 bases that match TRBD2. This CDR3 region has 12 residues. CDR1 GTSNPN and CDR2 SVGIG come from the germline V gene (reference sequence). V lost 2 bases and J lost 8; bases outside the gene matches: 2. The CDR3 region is CAWSPGGDEQFF. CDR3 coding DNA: TGTGCCTGGAGTCCGGGGGGGGATGAGCAGTTCTTC.

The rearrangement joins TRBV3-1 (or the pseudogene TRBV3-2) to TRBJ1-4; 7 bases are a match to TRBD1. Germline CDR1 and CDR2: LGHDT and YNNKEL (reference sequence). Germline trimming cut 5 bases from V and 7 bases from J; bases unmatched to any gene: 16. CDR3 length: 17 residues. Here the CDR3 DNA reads TGTGCCAGCAGCGACTACAGGGGACCGGACGGGGGTGAAAAACTGTTTTTT. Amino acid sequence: CASSDYRGPDGGEKLFF.

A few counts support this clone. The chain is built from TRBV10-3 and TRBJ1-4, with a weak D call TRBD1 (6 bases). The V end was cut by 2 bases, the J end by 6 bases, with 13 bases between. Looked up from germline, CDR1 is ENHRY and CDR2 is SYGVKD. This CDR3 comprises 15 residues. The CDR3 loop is CAISEIEGEDEKLFF. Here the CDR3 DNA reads TGTGCCATCAGTGAGATCGAGGGGGAAGATGAAAAACTGTTTTTT.

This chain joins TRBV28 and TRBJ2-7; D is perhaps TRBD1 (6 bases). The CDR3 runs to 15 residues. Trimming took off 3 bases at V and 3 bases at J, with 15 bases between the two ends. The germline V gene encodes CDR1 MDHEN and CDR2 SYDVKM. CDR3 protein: CASSFQGLGVYEQYF. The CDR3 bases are TGTGCCAGCAGTTTCCAGGGGCTGGGAGTCTACGAGCAGTACTTC.

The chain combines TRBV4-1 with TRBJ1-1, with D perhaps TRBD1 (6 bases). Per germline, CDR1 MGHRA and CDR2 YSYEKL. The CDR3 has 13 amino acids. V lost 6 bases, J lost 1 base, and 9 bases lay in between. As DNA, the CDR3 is TGCGCCAGCAGACCGACAGGGAACACTGAAGCTTTCTTT. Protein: CASRPTGNTEAFF.

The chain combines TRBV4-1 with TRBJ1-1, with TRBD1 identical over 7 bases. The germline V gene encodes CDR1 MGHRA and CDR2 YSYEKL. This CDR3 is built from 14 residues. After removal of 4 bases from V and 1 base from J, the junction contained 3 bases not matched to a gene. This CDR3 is CASSPTGQNTEAFF. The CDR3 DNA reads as TGCGCCAGCAGCCCGACAGGGCAGAACACTGAAGCTTTCTTT.